Listed here are 7 T cell receptor beta chains from one sample, sequenced in a study of blood T cell repertoires in COVID-19 (dated by TCRdb to 2018 to 2021). Library prep was done by the immunoSEQ multiplex PCR assay. The table was pulled from immuneACCESS by TCRdb, which kept in-frame rearrangements only. Such tables lose some clones; where checked, under half of the loss comes from unresolved V genes, and the rest has no known cause. The sample includes 26,000 or so clones, with roughly 90% observed a single time. 7.5% to 8% of the sample rests with the top ten. The material sequenced was peripheral blood. The receptors stem from a human donor in a cohort sampled during active COVID-19.

V usage is TRBV19 and J usage is TRBJ1-2, with no clear D. The CDR3 has 12 amino acids. Per germline, CDR1 LNHDA and CDR2 SQIVND (reference sequence). V was trimmed by 7 bases and J by 6 bases, leaving 12 bases between them. The CDR3 is CASTTLGDGYTF. Here the CDR3 DNA reads TGTGCCAGTACTACACTCGGAGATGGCTACACCTTC.

The chain links TRBV3-1 (or the pseudogene TRBV3-2) to TRBJ1-1; no clear D gene. CDR3 length: 14 amino acids. Germline loops: CDR1 LGHDT, CDR2 YNNKEL (reference sequence). V shed 2 bases and J shed 0 bases, with 7 bases lying between them. The DNA of the CDR3 is TGTGCCAGCAGCCAAAGGAGGATGAACACTGAAGCTTTCTTT. Amino acids: CASSQRRMNTEAFF.

V gene TRBV19 combines with J gene TRBJ1-3; D is uncertain. Germline V gene lookup returns CDR1 LNHDA and CDR2 SQIVND (reference sequence). Deletions cut 7 bases from V and 0 bases from J, with 10 bases between. The CDR3 runs to 14 residues. The CDR3 region is CASMSTFSGNTIYF. DNA of the CDR3: TGTGCCAGTATGAGCACCTTCTCTGGAAACACCATATATTTT.

The V gene is TRBV28, the J gene TRBJ1-1; D call uncertain. Trimming pared 4 bases from V and 7 bases from J, leaving 10 bases between. The CDR3 is 12 amino acids. Germline loops: CDR1 MDHEN, CDR2 SYDVKM. The CDR3 loop reads CASSSAGFEAFF. The CDR3 DNA reads as TGTGCCAGCAGTTCAGCCGGGTTTGAAGCTTTCTTT.

The chain recombines TRBV18 with TRBJ2-1; a possible D gene is TRBD2 (5 bases). There are 13 residues in the CDR3. V dropped 6 bases and J dropped 6 bases, with 12 bases sitting between them. CDR1 is KGHSH, CDR2 LQKENI, per germline. The CDR3 DNA is TGTGCCAGCTCCCAGCAGCGGAGCAATGAGCAGTTCTTC. Amino acids: CASSQQRSNEQFF.

The V gene is TRBV6-6, the J gene TRBJ2-2, with 7 bases lining up with TRBD1. After removal of 4 bases from V and 9 bases from J, the junction contained 5 bases not matched to a gene. The germline V gene has CDR1 MNHNY and CDR2 SVGAGI (reference sequence). The CDR3 runs 13 residues. Here the CDR3 reads CASSSAGGRELFF. CDR3 bases: TGTGCCAGCAGTTCAGCAGGGGGTAGGGAGCTGTTTTTT.

This clone has just one count. The chain carries TRBV29-1 and TRBJ2-7, with 9 bases aligning to TRBD1. CDR1 and CDR2 from the germline V gene are SQVTM and ANQGSEA. Unmatched junction bases numbered 6, after V lost 4 bases and J lost 2 bases. This CDR3 has 14 residues. Written as DNA, the CDR3 is TGCAGCGTTGGGTTACAGGGGGCCACCTACGAGCAGTACTTC. Translating gives CSVGLQGATYEQYF.